This is a list of T cell receptor beta chains from one sample in a study of post-analysis software for immune sequencing data. TCRdb reanalysed the PCR reads using MiXCR and keeps one entry per CDR3 protein. This repertoire shows a few hundred thousand distinct CDR3 sequences, approximately 38% found once; its top ten account for around 15%. The sample was blood. These receptors came from a girl aged 5 to 17 with multiple sclerosis. Both conserved end residues are part of each CDR3. Fields, in order: V gene, J gene, CDR3 protein.

V: TRBV29-1; J: TRBJ1-1; CDR3: CSVADRRSTEAFF
V: TRBV15; J: TRBJ2-5; CDR3: CATSRRLGEGFGETQYF
V: TRBV7-2; J: TRBJ2-7; CDR3: CASSLELAGDEQYF
V: TRBV24-1; J: TRBJ2-3; CDR3: CATSDPTSPGSDTQYF
V: TRBV11-2; J: TRBJ2-2; CDR3: CATREHTGELFF
V: TRBV4-2; J: TRBJ1-6; CDR3: CASSLRQGGRAVNNSPLHF
V: TRBV24-1; J: TRBJ2-3; CDR3: CATSDPSGVDTDTQYF
V: TRBV19; J: TRBJ2-3; CDR3: CASGRGTDTQYF
V: TRBV6-1; J: TRBJ1-6; CDR3: CASSELRTGWSPLHF
V: TRBV29-1; J: TRBJ2-3; CDR3: CSVDQREAPTDTQYF
V: TRBV5-1; J: TRBJ2-5; CDR3: CASSLVGELGETQYF
V: TRBV4-1; J: TRBJ1-2; CDR3: CASSHLTSPSGGYTF
V: TRBV2; J: TRBJ2-7; CDR3: CASRQDRGLYEQYF
V: TRBV7-9; J: TRBJ2-7; CDR3: CASSLSELSYEQYF
V: TRBV7-9; J: TRBJ1-2; CDR3: CSSSLTRGGYGYTF
V: TRBV7-3; J: TRBJ2-5; CDR3: CASSLGGAQETQYF
V: TRBV12-3/TRBV12-4; J: TRBJ1-2; CDR3: CASRQTGENYGYTF
V: TRBV5-1; J: TRBJ2-1; CDR3: CASSPSGAYNEQFF
V: TRBV5-5; J: TRBJ1-1; CDR3: CASSFAGTKNTEAFF
V: TRBV7-3; J: TRBJ2-5; CDR3: CASSLSTGGETQYF
V: TRBV7-2; J: TRBJ2-3; CDR3: CASSNPMGTTDTQYF
V: TRBV7-9; J: TRBJ1-1; CDR3: CASSLGSGVTEAFF
V: TRBV2; J: TRBJ2-4; CDR3: CASRGQGALGNIQYF
V: TRBV6-1; J: TRBJ1-5; CDR3: CASSAETDQPQHF
V: TRBV20-1; J: TRBJ2-5; CDR3: CSAGPTSGYGETQYF
V: TRBV4-3; J: TRBJ1-2; CDR3: CASSPTGLYGYTF
V: TRBV4-2; J: TRBJ2-4; CDR3: CASSQGATSGGYYERYF
V: TRBV12-3/TRBV12-4; J: .; CDR3: CASNLGGSKNIQYF